The T cell receptor beta chain described here comes from a study of shared clonotypes between healthy human individuals. This CDR3 has 15 amino acids. Per the germline V gene, CDR1 is MDHEN and CDR2 is SYDVKM. V lost 5 bases to trimming and J lost 1 base, with 14 bases between them. Deep was the level used in running the assay. The repertoire was sequenced with immunoSEQ multiplex PCR; TCRdb's copy has only in-frame clones and lacks some. The data contain roughly 2.5 million clones, 85% to 95% of them singletons. The sequence was obtained from a man aged 18 to 29 in good health. V usage is TRBV28 and J usage is TRBJ1-1; D gene ambiguous. Sequencing input: naive CD4+ T cells sorted from blood. Subset given: CD45RA+ positively selected. In nucleotides, the CDR3 is TGTGCCAGCAGTGCCCCGGGAGGAGCGAACACTGAAGCTTTCTTT. As protein: CASSAPGGANTEAFF.